A selection of T cell receptor beta chains follows, all from one sample in a study of T cells after yellow fever vaccination. TCRdb fed the 5' RACE reads into MiXCR, producing one record per CDR3 protein. This table holds hundreds of thousands of distinct CDR3 sequences, 9% to 15% found once. The sequences come from PBMCs, collected on the day of the yellow fever booster vaccination. The receptors derive from a man aged 25 to 45 who received the YFV17D yellow fever vaccine. Both conserved end residues are part of each CDR3. Each record gives: V gene, CDR3 protein.

TRBV7-2 | CASSLDPGTPRQYF
TRBV6-1 | CASSPDVAGYFPYEQYF
TRBV14 | CASSQDRRTSGLYNEQFF
TRBV29-1 | CSVRGSENEQFF
TRBV12-3/TRBV12-4 | CASGRVAGGSKETQYF
TRBV5-1 | CASSSLGNTGELFF
TRBV7-2 | CASSRQGAGEQYF
TRBV24-1 | CATSDFAGAGETQYF
TRBV7-2 | CASSIERGGGYEQYF
TRBV5-4 | CASSQTGTSGAQYF
TRBV20-1 | CSARAGLAGAGTDTQYF
TRBV12-3/TRBV12-4 | CASSLDAGTYNEQFF
TRBV15 | CATSRDLEGVNTGELFF
TRBV3-1 | CACSQDRTSGSKQFF
TRBV24-1 | CATSDSYNEQFF
TRBV7-2 | CASSTRAGGSYEQYF
TRBV6-1 | CASSELSRVDYEQYF
TRBV29-1 | CSVEVASGAPDTQYF
TRBV14 | CASSQGSGLPSEQYF
TRBV7-9 | CASSLAAGGGEQYF
TRBV7-2 | CASSLSSGGGWHF
TRBV7-2 | CASSLVWGSTDTQYF
TRBV29-1 | CSVGDRTLPDTQFF
TRBV12-3/TRBV12-4 | CASRAREGEETQYF
TRBV28 | CASSPYGAGNQPQHF
TRBV7-9 | CASSRSSGHIRGQPQHF
TRBV12-3/TRBV12-4 | CASSEGTGVADTLYF
TRBV12-3/TRBV12-4 | CACRLSGIETQYF
TRBV14 | CASSQQGQINTEAFF
TRBV28 | CASSETGQGLRETQYF
TRBV29-1 | CSVRQGGHGEQYF
TRBV7-8 | CASSFSKGNEAFF
TRBV6-5 | CASSFSRLAVNNEQFF
TRBV10-3 | CAISPAGNPTEAFF
TRBV20-1 | CSALEGLAGELFF
TRBV29-1 | CSVEEGTRTSGRSPYNEQIF
TRBV18 | CAGSPPASPKGAEQYF
TRBV20-1 | CSANRVSGANVLTF
TRBV5-1 | CASSLRSGSMDTQYF
TRBV30 | CAWSANRDEQYF
TRBV29-1 | CSATTVSYEQYF
TRBV28 | CATSGLGLTF
TRBV7-9 | CASSRGGASYNEQFF
TRBV4-1 | CASSQESGTGQLDEKLFF